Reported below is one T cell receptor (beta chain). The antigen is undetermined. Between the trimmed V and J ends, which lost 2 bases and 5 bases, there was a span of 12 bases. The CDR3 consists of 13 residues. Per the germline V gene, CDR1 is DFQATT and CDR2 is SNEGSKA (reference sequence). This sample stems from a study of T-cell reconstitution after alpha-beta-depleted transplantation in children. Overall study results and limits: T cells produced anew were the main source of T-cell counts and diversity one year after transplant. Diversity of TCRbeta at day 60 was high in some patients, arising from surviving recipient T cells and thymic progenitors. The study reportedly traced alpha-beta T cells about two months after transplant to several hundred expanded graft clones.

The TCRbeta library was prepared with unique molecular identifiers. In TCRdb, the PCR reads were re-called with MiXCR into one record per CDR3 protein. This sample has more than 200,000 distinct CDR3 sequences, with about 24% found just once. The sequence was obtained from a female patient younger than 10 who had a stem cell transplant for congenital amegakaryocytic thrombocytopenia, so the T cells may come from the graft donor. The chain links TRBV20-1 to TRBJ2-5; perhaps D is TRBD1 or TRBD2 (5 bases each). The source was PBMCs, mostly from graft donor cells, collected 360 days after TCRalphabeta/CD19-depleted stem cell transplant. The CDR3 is CSARRGLGETQYF. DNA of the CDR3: TGCAGTGCTAGACGGGGCTTGGGGGAGACCCAGTACTTC.